This T cell receptor (beta chain) appears in the sequencing data of a study of control samples from healthy donors and cancer patients. This CDR3 comprises 15 residues. Trimming cost V 4 bases and J 1 base; bases outside gene matches: 6. In germline, CDR1 is KGHSH, CDR2 LQKENI. The table came from immunoSEQ multiplex PCR; TCRdb's copy has only in-frame clones and leaves some out. The repertoire holds approximately 160,000 clones, with approximately 90% as singletons. The TCR was taken from a woman aged 25 to 39 in good health. The sample taken for sequencing was blood. The V call is TRBV18, the J call TRBJ2-7; 8 nucleotides line up with TRBD1. The CDR3 loop reads CASSLQGGSSYEQYF. CDR3 coding DNA: TGTGCCAGCTCACTACAGGGGGGTTCATCCTACGAGCAGTACTTC.